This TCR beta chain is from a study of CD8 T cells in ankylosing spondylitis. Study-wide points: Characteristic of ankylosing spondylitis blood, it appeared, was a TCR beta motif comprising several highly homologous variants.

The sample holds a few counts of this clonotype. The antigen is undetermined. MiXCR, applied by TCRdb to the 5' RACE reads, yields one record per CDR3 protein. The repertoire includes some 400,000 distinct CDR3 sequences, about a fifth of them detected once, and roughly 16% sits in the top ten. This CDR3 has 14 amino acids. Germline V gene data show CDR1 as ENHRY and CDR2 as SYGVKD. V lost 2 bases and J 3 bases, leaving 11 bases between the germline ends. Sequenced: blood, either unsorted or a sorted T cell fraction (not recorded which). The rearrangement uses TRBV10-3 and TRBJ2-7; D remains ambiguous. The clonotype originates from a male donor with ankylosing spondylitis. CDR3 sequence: CAISEETDLYEQYF. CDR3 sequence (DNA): TGTGCCATCAGTGAGGAAACAGATCTCTACGAGCAGTACTTC.